The clone carrying this TCR beta chain appeared a single time. One end of the junction is discordant with germline, which a read error may explain. CDR1 SEHNR and CDR2 FQNEAQ come from the germline V gene (reference sequence). This CDR3 is built from 12 residues. These data originate in a study of technical replicates of blood from several donors. Data came from immunoSEQ multiplex PCR; TCRdb stores just in-frame clones and leaves some out. Of over 25,000 clones in the sample, roughly 92% are singletons; the top ten hold approximately 4.5%. The chain joins TRBV7-9 to TRBJ1-1; D is possibly TRBD1 (5 bases). This clonotype was obtained from a human donor in good health. Some clones in this sample may be carry-over from other donors' samples. The sequenced sample consisted of PBMCs. The CDR3 is CASSLDRPAVLF. Here the CDR3 DNA reads TGTGCCAGCAGCTTAGACAGGCCGGCAGTTCTCTTT.